A few counts support the clone carrying this TCR beta chain. The antigen is undetermined. This CDR3 is built from 14 residues. V lost 5 bases, J lost 7 bases, and 12 bases lay in between. CDR1 is MDHEN, CDR2 SYDVKM, per germline. The data belong to a study of T cells in Graves' hyperthyroidism and ophthalmopathy. The investigators amplified TCR beta CDR3 regions from RNA transcripts. The study used the HTBI primer set for a first-round RT-PCR of the TCR CDR3. A single record per CDR3 protein comes from TCRdb applying MiXCR to the multiplex PCR reads. The sample has 250,000 to 300,000 distinct CDR3 sequences; about 14% are singletons. Study-wide results and limits: Within blood appeared most thyroid clonotypes that had expanded above 0.001. The model foresaw ophthalmopathy a median around 6 months prior to onset.

The study excluded patients with uncontrolled infection, other autoimmune disease, pregnancy or lactation. On the basis of clinical symptoms, serum thyroxine and TRAb, thyroid ultrasound and orbital computed tomography, diagnoses were made. The TCR was taken from a woman aged 40-49 years with Graves' hyperthyroidism that later progressed to Graves' ophthalmopathy. The sequenced material came from blood. The chain recombines TRBV28 with TRBJ1-6; D is unclear. The CDR3 here is CASSLVPINSPLHF. CDR3 DNA: TGTGCCAGCAGTCTAGTACCGATAAATTCACCCCTCCACTTT.